Each of the 12 T cell receptor beta chains below was sequenced from the same sample in a study of T cells in localized non-small cell lung cancer. Sequencing used immunoSEQ multiplex PCR; TCRdb keeps in-frame clones, though not all of them. The sample lists around 140,000 clones; around 92% were seen once. This sample comprised peripheral blood, obtained before any cancer treatment. The source of these receptors is an older female donor with stage I lung adenocarcinoma.

The V call is TRBV4-2, the J call TRBJ2-2; D ambiguous. CDR3 size: 14 residues. CDR1 and CDR2 (germline): LGHNA, YNFKEQ. Trimming cost V 6 bases and J 4 bases, with 12 bases left between them. The DNA of the CDR3 is TGTGCCAGCAGGGAATCAGGTTCCACCGGGGAGCTGTTTTTT. Its protein product is CASRESGSTGELFF.

J is TRBJ2-1 and V is TRBV7-9; no definite D call. The CDR3 is 14 residues long. Germline CDR1 SEHNR, CDR2 FQNEAQ (reference sequence). Trimming cost V 1 base and J 9 bases, with 13 bases left between them. The CDR3 DNA follows: TGTGCCAGCAGCTTAGAGGGCTACATGAGTGAGCAGTTCTTC. It is translated as CASSLEGYMSEQFF.

The CDR3 nucleotides are TGTGCCAGCAGCTCGAGGGGGCCAGGGTATGGCTACACCTTC. Translation gives CASSSRGPGYGYTF. This rearrangement joins TRBV5-6 to TRBJ1-2, with TRBD1 identical over 7 bases. Trimming at V came to 3 bases and at J to 5 bases, leaving 7 bases not matched to a gene. Per the germline V gene, CDR1 is SGHDT and CDR2 is YYEEEE. The CDR3 is 14 amino acids. The entire variable domain, with the rest obtained from reference TRBV5-6 and TRBJ1-2, is as follows: DAGVTQSPTHLIKTRGQQVTLRCSPKSGHDTVSWYQQALGQGPQFIFQYYEEEERQRGNFPDRFSGHQFPNYSSELNVNALLLGDSALYLCASSSRGPGYGYTFGSGTRLTVV.

The V call is TRBV10-3, the J call TRBJ2-1; D is perhaps TRBD1 (5 bases). CDR1 is ENHRY and CDR2 is SYGVKD in the germline V gene. V lost 4 bases to trimming and J lost 4 bases, with 8 bases between them. The CDR3 sequence is 13 residues long. CDR3 DNA: TGTGCCATCAGTGTCAGGGTTTACAATGAGCAGTTCTTC. Its translation: CAISVRVYNEQFF.

This rearrangement joins TRBV9 to TRBJ2-5; the D gene is possibly TRBD1 (6 bases). V was trimmed by 4 bases and J by 2 bases, leaving 12 bases between them. Germline V gene sequence: CDR1 SGDLS, CDR2 YYNGEE. The CDR3 loop spans 14 amino acids. CDR3 nucleotide sequence: TGTGCCAGCAGCTACGGACAGAAGCAAGAGACCCAGTACTTC. Translating gives CASSYGQKQETQYF.

The rearrangement joins TRBV27 to TRBJ2-7, with D perhaps matching TRBD2 (5 bases). This CDR3 comprises 15 residues. Germline CDR1 reads MNHEY; CDR2 reads SMNVEV (reference sequence). V dropped 6 bases and J dropped 3 bases, with 18 bases sitting between them. The CDR3 spells CASRAGLTPGYEQYF. The CDR3 nucleotides are TGTGCCAGCAGGGCTGGACTTACCCCCGGCTACGAGCAGTACTTC.

The gene calls are TRBV28 and TRBJ2-2; D not certain. The V end lost 5 bases, the J end lost 7 bases, and 14 bases lay between the germline ends. The germline CDR1 and CDR2 sequences are MDHEN and SYDVKM. The CDR3 contains 14 residues. In DNA form, the CDR3 reads TGTGCCAGCAGTGACACCAACACCGGCGGGGAGCTGTTTTTT. It is translated as CASSDTNTGGELFF.

The chain employs TRBV9 and TRBJ1-5, with D possibly TRBD1 on 6 matching bases. Deletions cut 0 bases from V and 1 base from J, with 8 bases between. Germline V CDR1 and CDR2: SGDLS, YYNGEE. CDR3 size: 15 residues. CDR3 DNA sequence: TGTGCCAGCAGCGTAGACGACAGGAGCAATCAGCCCCAGCATTTT. It encodes CASSVDDRSNQPQHF. The variable domain in full, completed from reference TRBV9 and TRBJ1-5, reads DSGVTQTPKHLITATGQRVTLRCSPRSGDLSVYWYQQSLDQGLQFLIQYYNGEERAKGNILERFSAQQFPDLHSELNLSSLELGDSALYFCASSVDDRSNQPQHFGDGTRLSIL.

The chain couples TRBV21-1 to TRBJ2-7; the DNA was not used to check the table's D call, TRBD1. TRBV21-1 is described as a pseudogene. The CDR3 runs to 14 residues. CDR3 residues: CASSLRDRGYEQYF. For the CDR3, the DNA is TGTGCCAGCAGCCTCCGGGACAGGGGATACGAGCAGTACTTC.

The chain combines TRBV9 with TRBJ2-7, with TRBD2 matching over 12 bases. The J segment lost 5 bases and the V segment lost 0 bases, leaving 9 bases of the junction unmatched. Germline values: CDR1 SGDLS, CDR2 YYNGEE. The CDR3 has 17 amino acids. DNA of the CDR3: TGTGCCAGCAGCGTAGGGGCTAGCGGGAGGGCCGAACACGAGCAGTACTTC. Its translation is CASSVGASGRAEHEQYF.

This clone turned up a few times. This sequence joins TRBV14 and TRBJ2-7; 9 bases are shared with TRBD2. This CDR3 contains 16 residues. Germline V gene sequence: CDR1 SGHDN, CDR2 FVKESK. Unmatched junction bases numbered 7, after V lost 1 base and J lost 3 bases. CDR3 loop: CASSQGGLAGIYEQYF. The DNA of the CDR3 is TGTGCCAGCAGCCAAGGCGGCCTAGCGGGGATCTACGAGCAGTACTTC.

This chain connects TRBV19 to TRBJ1-5; 7 nucleotides align to TRBD1. CDR1 is LNHDA, CDR2 SQIVND, per germline (reference sequence). Trimming removed 7 bases from V and 4 bases from J; junction bases left unmatched: 7. This CDR3 comprises 14 residues. Here the CDR3 reads CASTRTGINQPQHF. CDR3 in DNA: TGTGCCAGTACAAGGACAGGAATAAATCAGCCCCAGCATTTT.